The rows below give T cell receptor beta chains drawn from one sample of a study of technical replicates of blood from several donors. Here immunoSEQ multiplex PCR was the method, and the copy in TCRdb shows in-frame clones only, minus some. The sample yields some 80,000 clones, nearly 97% seen once. The sequenced material came from T cells isolated from PBMCs. The receptors stem from a human donor in good health. CDR3s include the opening cysteine and the closing phenylalanine or tryptophan. Fields, in order: D gene, clone size, J gene, V gene, CDR3 DNA, CDR3 protein. A D gene is named only where the DNA matches it firmly. Only part of the rows carry a size: once, few, many, or a class if the clone is expanded.

d_gene: NA; abundance: once; j_gene: TRBJ2-5; v_gene: TRBV5-4; CDR3nt: TGTGCCAGCAGCATGGGTGTGGGGCAGGGAGAGACCCAGTACTTC; CDR3aa: CASSMGVGQGETQYF
d_gene: TRBD2; abundance: NA; j_gene: TRBJ2-2; v_gene: TRBV7-3; CDR3nt: TGTGCCAGCAGCACCGGACTAGCGGGAGGCACCGGGGAGCTGTTTTTT; CDR3aa: CASSTGLAGGTGELFF
d_gene: NA; abundance: few; j_gene: TRBJ1-1; v_gene: TRBV6-5; CDR3nt: TGTGCCAGCAGCCACGGGTTGAACACTGAAGCTTTCTTT; CDR3aa: CASSHGLNTEAFF
d_gene: TRBD2; abundance: NA; j_gene: TRBJ2-1; v_gene: TRBV6-4; CDR3nt: TGTGCCAGCAGTGACTCGATAGCGGGAGGGCGCAGTGAGCAGTTCTTC; CDR3aa: CASSDSIAGGRSEQFF
d_gene: NA; abundance: NA; j_gene: TRBJ1-1; v_gene: TRBV6-5; CDR3nt: TGTGCCAGCACTAAATATCCCGAGGAAGCTTTCTTT; CDR3aa: CASTKYPEEAFF
d_gene: NA; abundance: NA; j_gene: TRBJ1-1; v_gene: TRBV7-9; CDR3nt: TGTGCCAGCAGCTTTGGGCAGGCAGAGACTGAAGCTTTCTTT; CDR3aa: CASSFGQAETEAFF
d_gene: NA; abundance: NA; j_gene: TRBJ2-3; v_gene: TRBV7-8; CDR3nt: TGTGCCAGCAGCCAGGGTCCCAGGGAAGGTACAGATACGCAGTATTTT; CDR3aa: CASSQGPREGTDTQYF
d_gene: NA; abundance: NA; j_gene: TRBJ2-5; v_gene: TRBV7-6; CDR3nt: TGTGCCAGCAGCTTCAAAGGGGTCCAAGAGACCCAGTACTTC; CDR3aa: CASSFKGVQETQYF
d_gene: TRBD2; abundance: NA; j_gene: TRBJ2-1; v_gene: TRBV5-1; CDR3nt: TGCGCCAGCAGTCAAGCGGGAGCGTGGGATGAGCAGTTCTTC; CDR3aa: CASSQAGAWDEQFF
d_gene: TRBD1; abundance: NA; j_gene: TRBJ1-4; v_gene: TRBV30; CDR3nt: TGTGCCTGGAGTGTACGGACAGGGAGTGAAAAACTGTTTTTT; CDR3aa: CAWSVRTGSEKLFF
d_gene: TRBD1; abundance: NA; j_gene: TRBJ2-7; v_gene: TRBV11-3; CDR3nt: TGTGCCAGCAGCTTCAGGGGGCTATACGAGCAGTACTTC; CDR3aa: CASSFRGLYEQYF
d_gene: TRBD1; abundance: NA; j_gene: TRBJ1-1; v_gene: TRBV5-4; CDR3nt: TGTGCCTCCCGGGACAGGGGTTATACTGAAGCTTTCTTT; CDR3aa: CASRDRGYTEAFF
d_gene: TRBD2; abundance: NA; j_gene: TRBJ2-7; v_gene: TRBV6-5; CDR3nt: TGTGCCAGCAGTTACTCGAATAGCGGGAGCTCCTACGAGCAGTACTTC; CDR3aa: CASSYSNSGSSYEQYF